Given below is one T cell receptor (beta chain) in context. Produced via immunoSEQ multiplex PCR; TCRdb's table is partial and in-frame only. Here the sample spans under 50,000 clones, roughly 94% being singletons. CDR3 size: 14 residues. Germline V CDR1 and CDR2: SGHVS, FQNEAQ. V was shortened by 1 base and J by 1 base, with 8 bases between the two germline ends. These data come from a study of T cell changes during pregnancy in multiple sclerosis. Sequences were derived from CD8+ T cells from peripheral blood mononuclear cells, sampled in the first trimester of pregnancy. The chain combines TRBV7-8 with TRBJ2-7; D not certain. The receptor was isolated from a female donor with multiple sclerosis, enrolled in a pregnancy study. The CDR3 DNA follows: TGTGCCAGCAGCTTAGAGCCGCCTTCCTACGAGCAGTACTTC. This sequence encodes CASSLEPPSYEQYF.